This entry lists 2 T cell receptor beta chains sequenced from one sample in a study of T cell responses to AZD1222 COVID-19 vaccine. The assay was immunoSEQ multiplex PCR, and TCRdb's table has in-frame clones only and misses some. The repertoire holds roughly 100,000 clones, with roughly 90% as singletons. Source: peripheral blood, taken on day 0 of AZD1222 vaccination. The receptors derive from an adult in good health.

This clone was detected a few times. The rearrangement uses TRBV5-5 and TRBJ1-2; TRBD1 might be the D (6 bases). The germline V gene has CDR1 SGHKS and CDR2 YYEKEE (reference sequence). V gave up 4 bases and J gave up 3 bases, with 19 bases separating them. The CDR3 is 16 amino acids. The CDR3 is CASSPSDSYADYGYTF. CDR3 nucleotide sequence: TGTGCCAGCAGCCCGTCGGACAGCTACGCGGACTATGGCTACACCTTC. Together with reference TRBV5-5 and TRBJ1-2, the CDR3 gives the full variable domain: DAGVTQSPTHLIKTRGQQVTLRCSPISGHKSVSWYQQVLGQGPQFIFQYYEKEERGRGNFPDRFSARQFPNYSSELNVNALLLGDSALYLCASSPSDSYADYGYTFGSGTRLTVV.

The chain uses TRBV11-3 and TRBJ2-1, with D maybe TRBD1 (9 bases). Germline assignment: CDR1 SGHNT and CDR2 YENEEA. This CDR3 region has 17 residues. V lost 4 bases to trimming and J lost 1 base, with 17 bases between them. Written as DNA, the CDR3 is TGTGCCAGCAGCTCGCGCGGGGGGACAGGGTCCTACAATGAGCAGTTCTTC. It specifies CASSSRGGTGSYNEQFF.